This T cell receptor beta chain emerged from a study of CD8+CD57+ T cells in acquired aplastic anemia. Study-wide background: Recorded DNA amounts for sorted CD4+ and CD8+ cells had an average of roughly 3.4 ug. CD4+ reads averaged around 10 million in healthy donors. The study, taken as a whole, reports: Controls did not differ significantly from patients in CD8+ Simpson's diversity. There were twenty-nine CD8+ CDR3 sequences that occurred in both patients and controls.

Turning to this clonotype: Antigen unknown.

Profiling that covered TCR beta VDJ and CDR3 relied on genomic DNA as its template. Via MiXCR, TCRdb re-called the reads, giving one row per CDR3 protein. The data show roughly 80,000 distinct CDR3 sequences, 40% to 50% seen once. Unmatched junction bases numbered 14, after V lost 4 bases and J lost 13 bases. The CDR3 is made up of 15 amino acids. Germline-derived CDR1 and CDR2 are SGHRS and YFSETQ. Material for sequencing was sorted CD4+, CD8+, or CD8+CD57+ T cells (not recorded which) from PBMCs. This receptor was obtained from a human donor in good health, serving as a control. The chain joins TRBV5-1 to TRBJ1-6, with 7 positions matching TRBD1. In nucleotides, the CDR3 is TGCGCCAGCAGCCCGTACGGACAGGCCAATCGGCCCCTCCACTTT. Its protein product is CASSPYGQANRPLHF.